The source of this T cell receptor (beta chain) is a study of beta chain features in type 1 diabetes. CDR3 length: 15 residues. The germline CDR1 and CDR2 sequences are SNHLY and FYNNEI. V lost 5 bases to trimming and J lost 0 bases, with 10 bases between them. Sequencing targeted expressed TCRB transcripts, as all isolated RNA had been reverse transcribed. The repertoire was sequenced with immunoSEQ multiplex PCR; TCRdb's copy has only in-frame clones and lacks some. The sample carries roughly 100,000 clones, around 30% recorded once. About this clone itself: Its antigen is undetermined.

Central memory, naive, regulatory and stem cell-like memory CD4+ cells were sorted by CD45RO/CCR7/CD25/CD127/CD95/CD27. Study results and limitations: A moderate, significant TCRB CDR3 shortening appeared in type 1 diabetes across four CD4+ subsets. The study found that naive, central memory and Treg TCRB repertoires appeared more similar in patients than in healthy donors. A definitive answer on HLA type influencing TCRB rearrangement was not reached here.

The TCR originated in a woman aged 18-29 years with type 1 diabetes. Sequenced sample: central memory CD4+ T cells from blood. The chain uses TRBV2 and TRBJ1-4; no definite D call. CDR3 residues: CASSPNGATNEKLFF. In nucleotides, the CDR3 is TGTGCCAGCAGTCCCAACGGTGCAACTAATGAAAAACTGTTTTTT.